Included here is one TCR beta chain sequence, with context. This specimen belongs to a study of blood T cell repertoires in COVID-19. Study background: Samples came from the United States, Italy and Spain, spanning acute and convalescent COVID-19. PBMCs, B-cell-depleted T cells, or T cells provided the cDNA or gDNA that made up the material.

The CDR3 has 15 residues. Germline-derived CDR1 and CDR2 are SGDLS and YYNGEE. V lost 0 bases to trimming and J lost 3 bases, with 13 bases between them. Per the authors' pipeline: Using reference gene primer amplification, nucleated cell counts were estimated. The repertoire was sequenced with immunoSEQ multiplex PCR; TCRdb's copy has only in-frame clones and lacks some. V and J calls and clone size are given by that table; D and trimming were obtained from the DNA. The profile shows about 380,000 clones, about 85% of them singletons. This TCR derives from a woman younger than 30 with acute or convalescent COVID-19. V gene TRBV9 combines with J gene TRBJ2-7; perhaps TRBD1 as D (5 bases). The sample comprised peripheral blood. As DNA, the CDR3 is TGTGCCAGCAGCGTAGGAGACAGAGAAATCTACGAGCAGTACTTC. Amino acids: CASSVGDREIYEQYF. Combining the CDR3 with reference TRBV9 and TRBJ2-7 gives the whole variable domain DSGVTQTPKHLITATGQRVTLRCSPRSGDLSVYWYQQSLDQGLQFLIQYYNGEERAKGNILERFSAQQFPDLHSELNLSSLELGDSALYFCASSVGDREIYEQYFGPGTRLTVT.